Described below is a single TCR beta chain sequence and its context. These data come from a study of blood T cell repertoires in COVID-19. Study information: The United States, Italy and Spain were the sources of the acute and convalescent COVID-19 samples. T cells, B-cell-depleted T cells, or PBMCs supplied cDNA or gDNA.

This CDR3 has 13 amino acids. The germline V gene has CDR1 SQVTM and CDR2 ANQGSEA. After removal of 4 bases from V and 7 bases from J, the junction contained 4 bases not matched to a gene. Source study methods: Estimated nucleated cell counts came from reference gene primer amplification. Measured with immunoSEQ multiplex PCR; TCRdb has only the in-frame clones, and not every one. V, J and clone size are taken as reported in that table, and D and trimming were inferred from the DNA itself. The repertoire holds 200,000 to 250,000 clones, with more than 85% as singletons. The material sequenced was peripheral blood. The sequence derives from a woman aged 70-85 years with active or convalescent COVID-19. The chain employs TRBV29-1 and TRBJ2-1, with 10 bases aligning to TRBD1. The CDR3: CSVGTGGNNEQFF. CDR3 sequence (DNA): TGCAGCGTTGGGACAGGGGGAAATAATGAGCAGTTCTTC.